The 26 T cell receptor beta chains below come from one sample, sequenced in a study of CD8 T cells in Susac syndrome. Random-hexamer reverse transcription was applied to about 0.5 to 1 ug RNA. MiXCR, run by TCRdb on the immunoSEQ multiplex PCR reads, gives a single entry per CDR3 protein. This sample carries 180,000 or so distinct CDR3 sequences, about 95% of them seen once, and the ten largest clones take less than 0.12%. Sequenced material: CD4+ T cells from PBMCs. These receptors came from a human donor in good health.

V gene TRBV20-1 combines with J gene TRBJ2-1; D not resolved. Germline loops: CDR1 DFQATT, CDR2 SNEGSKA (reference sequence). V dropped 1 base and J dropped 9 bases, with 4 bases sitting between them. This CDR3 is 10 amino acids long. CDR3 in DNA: TGCAGTGCTAGAGGGGGTGAGCAGTTCTTC. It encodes CSARGGEQFF.

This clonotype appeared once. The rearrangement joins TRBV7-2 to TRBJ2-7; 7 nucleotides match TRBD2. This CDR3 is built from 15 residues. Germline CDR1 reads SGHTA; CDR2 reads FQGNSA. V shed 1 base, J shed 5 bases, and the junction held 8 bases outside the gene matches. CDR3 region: CASSLGAGDTDEQYF. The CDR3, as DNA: TGTGCCAGCAGCTTAGGGGCGGGAGACACGGACGAGCAGTACTTC.

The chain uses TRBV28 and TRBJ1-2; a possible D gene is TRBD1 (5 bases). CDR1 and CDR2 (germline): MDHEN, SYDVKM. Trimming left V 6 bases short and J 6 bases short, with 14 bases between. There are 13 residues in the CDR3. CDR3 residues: CASSPDSQHGYTF. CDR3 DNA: TGTGCCAGCAGCCCCGACAGCCAGCATGGCTACACCTTC.

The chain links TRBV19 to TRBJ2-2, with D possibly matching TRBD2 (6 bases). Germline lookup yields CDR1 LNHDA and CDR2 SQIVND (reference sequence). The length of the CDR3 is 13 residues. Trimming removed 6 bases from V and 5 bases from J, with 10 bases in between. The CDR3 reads CASSGSVTGELFF. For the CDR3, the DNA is TGTGCCAGTAGCGGGAGTGTAACCGGGGAGCTGTTTTTT.

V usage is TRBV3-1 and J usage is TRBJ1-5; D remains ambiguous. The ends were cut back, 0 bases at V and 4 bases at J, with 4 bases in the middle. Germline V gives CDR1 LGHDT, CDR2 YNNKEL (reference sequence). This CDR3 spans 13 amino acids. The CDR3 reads CASSQEGNQPQHF. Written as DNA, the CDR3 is TGTGCCAGCAGCCAAGAGGGGAATCAGCCCCAGCATTTT. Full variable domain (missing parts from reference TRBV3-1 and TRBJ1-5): DTAVSQTPKYLVTQMGNDKSIKCEQNLGHDTMYWYKQDSKKFLKIMFSYNNKELIINETVPNRFSPKSPDKAHLNLHINSLELGDSAVYFCASSQEGNQPQHFGDGTRLSIL.

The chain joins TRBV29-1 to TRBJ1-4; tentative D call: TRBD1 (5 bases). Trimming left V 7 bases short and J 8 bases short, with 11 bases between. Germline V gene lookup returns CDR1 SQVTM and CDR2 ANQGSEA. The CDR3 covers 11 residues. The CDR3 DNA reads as TGCAGCGCCCAGGGTGGCGAAAAACTGTTTTTT. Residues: CSAQGGEKLFF.

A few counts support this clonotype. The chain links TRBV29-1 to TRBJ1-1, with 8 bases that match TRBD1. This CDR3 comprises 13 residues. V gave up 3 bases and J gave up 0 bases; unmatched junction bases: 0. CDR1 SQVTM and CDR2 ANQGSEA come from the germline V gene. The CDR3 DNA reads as TGCAGCGTTGAGGGACAGGTGAACACTGAAGCTTTCTTT. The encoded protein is CSVEGQVNTEAFF. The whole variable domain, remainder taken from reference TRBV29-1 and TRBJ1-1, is SAVISQKPSRDICQRGTSLTIQCQVDSQVTMMFWYRQQPGQSLTLIATANQGSEATYESGFVIDKFPISRPNLTFSTLTVSNMSPEDSSIYLCSVEGQVNTEAFFGQGTRLTVV.

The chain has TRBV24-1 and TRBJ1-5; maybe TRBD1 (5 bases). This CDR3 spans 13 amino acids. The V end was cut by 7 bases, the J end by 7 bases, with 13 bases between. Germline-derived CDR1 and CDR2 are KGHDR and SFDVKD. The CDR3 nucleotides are TGTGCCACCAGCGGTCAGGGTTGGCAGCCCCAGCATTTT. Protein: CATSGQGWQPQHF.

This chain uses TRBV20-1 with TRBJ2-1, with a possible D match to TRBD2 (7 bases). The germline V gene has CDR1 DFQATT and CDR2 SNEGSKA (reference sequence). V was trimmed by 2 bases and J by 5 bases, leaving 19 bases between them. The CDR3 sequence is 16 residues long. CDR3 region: CSARFAGAQGHNEQFF. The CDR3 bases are TGCAGTGCTAGATTCGCGGGGGCGCAGGGGCACAATGAGCAGTTCTTC.

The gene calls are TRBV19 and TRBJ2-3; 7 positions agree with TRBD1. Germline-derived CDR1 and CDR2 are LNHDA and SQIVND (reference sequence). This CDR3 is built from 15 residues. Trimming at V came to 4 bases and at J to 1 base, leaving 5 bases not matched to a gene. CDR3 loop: CASSTDRTRTDTQYF. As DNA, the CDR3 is TGTGCCAGTAGTACGGACAGGACTCGCACAGATACGCAGTATTTT.

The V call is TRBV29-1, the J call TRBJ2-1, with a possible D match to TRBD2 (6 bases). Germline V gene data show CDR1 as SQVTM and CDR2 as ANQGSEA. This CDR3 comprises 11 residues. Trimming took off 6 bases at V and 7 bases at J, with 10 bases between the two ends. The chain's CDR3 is CSVDRGNEQFF. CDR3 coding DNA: TGCAGCGTCGACCGGGGGAATGAGCAGTTCTTC.

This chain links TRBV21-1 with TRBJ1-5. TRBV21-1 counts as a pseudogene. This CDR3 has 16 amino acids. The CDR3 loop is CASSKVEGQGCQPQHF. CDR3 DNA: TGTGCCAGCAGCAAAGTAGAGGGCCAGGGATGTCAGCCCCAGCATTTT.

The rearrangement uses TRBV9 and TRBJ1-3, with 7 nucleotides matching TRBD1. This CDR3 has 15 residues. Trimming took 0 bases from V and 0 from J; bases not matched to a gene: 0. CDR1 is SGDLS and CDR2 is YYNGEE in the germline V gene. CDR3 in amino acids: CASSVGQGSGNTIYF. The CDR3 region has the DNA TGTGCCAGCAGCGTAGGACAGGGCTCTGGAAACACCATATATTTT.

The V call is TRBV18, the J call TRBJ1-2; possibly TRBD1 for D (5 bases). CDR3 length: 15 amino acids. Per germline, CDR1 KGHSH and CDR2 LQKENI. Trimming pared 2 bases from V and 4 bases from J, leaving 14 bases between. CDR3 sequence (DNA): TGTGCCAGCTCACCAGGGATAGGGGCGGCCTATGGCTACACCTTC. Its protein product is CASSPGIGAAYGYTF.

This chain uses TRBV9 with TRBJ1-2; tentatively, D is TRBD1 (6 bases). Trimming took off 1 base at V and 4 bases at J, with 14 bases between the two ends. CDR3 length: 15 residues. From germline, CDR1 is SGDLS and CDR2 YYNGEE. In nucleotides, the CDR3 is TGTGCCAGCAGCGTAAACCCGACAGGCAGCTATGGCTACACCTTC. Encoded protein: CASSVNPTGSYGYTF.

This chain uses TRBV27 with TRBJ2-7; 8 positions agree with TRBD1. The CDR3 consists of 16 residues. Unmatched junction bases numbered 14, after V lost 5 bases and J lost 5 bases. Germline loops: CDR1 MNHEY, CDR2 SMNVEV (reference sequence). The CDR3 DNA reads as TGTGCCAGCAGTCCACGATTCGGGACAGGACAGAACGAGCAGTACTTC. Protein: CASSPRFGTGQNEQYF.

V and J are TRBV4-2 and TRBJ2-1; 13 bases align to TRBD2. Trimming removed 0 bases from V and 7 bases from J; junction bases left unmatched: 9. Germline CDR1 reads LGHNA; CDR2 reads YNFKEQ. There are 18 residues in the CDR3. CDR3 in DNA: TGTGCCAGCAGCCAAGACCTCCTTGGACTAGCGGGAGAGAATGAGCAGTTCTTC. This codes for CASSQDLLGLAGENEQFF.

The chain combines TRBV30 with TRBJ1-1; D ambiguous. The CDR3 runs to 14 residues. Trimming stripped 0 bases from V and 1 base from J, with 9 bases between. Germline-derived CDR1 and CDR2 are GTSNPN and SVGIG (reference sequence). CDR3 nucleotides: TGTGCCTGGAGTGTACCGCGTCGGAACACTGAAGCTTTCTTT. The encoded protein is CAWSVPRRNTEAFF.

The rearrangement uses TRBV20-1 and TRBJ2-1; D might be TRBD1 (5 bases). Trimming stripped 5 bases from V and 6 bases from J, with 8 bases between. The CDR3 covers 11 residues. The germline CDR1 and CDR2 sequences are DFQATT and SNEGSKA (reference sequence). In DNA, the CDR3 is TGCAGTGCTCCGCAGGGCAATGAGCAGTTCTTC. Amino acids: CSAPQGNEQFF.

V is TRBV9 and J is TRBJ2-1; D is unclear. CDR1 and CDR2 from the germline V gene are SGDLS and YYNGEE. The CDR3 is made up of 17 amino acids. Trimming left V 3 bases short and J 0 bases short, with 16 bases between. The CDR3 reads CASSARVLTNSYNEQFF. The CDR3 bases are TGTGCCAGCAGCGCCCGAGTCCTGACGAACTCCTACAATGAGCAGTTCTTC.

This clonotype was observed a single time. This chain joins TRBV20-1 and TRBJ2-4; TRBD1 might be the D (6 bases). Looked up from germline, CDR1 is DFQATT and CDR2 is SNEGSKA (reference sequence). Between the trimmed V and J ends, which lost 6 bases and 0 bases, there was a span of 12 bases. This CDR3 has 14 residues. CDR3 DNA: TGCAGTGCGGGGACACCCCTAGCCAAAAACATTCAGTACTTC. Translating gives CSAGTPLAKNIQYF.

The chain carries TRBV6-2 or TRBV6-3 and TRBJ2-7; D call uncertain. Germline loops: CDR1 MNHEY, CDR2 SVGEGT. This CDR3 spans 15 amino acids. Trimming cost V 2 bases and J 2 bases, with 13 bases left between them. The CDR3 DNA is TGTGCCAGCAGTTACGGGCTTCCCGCAGCCTACGAGCAGTACTTC. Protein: CASSYGLPAAYEQYF.

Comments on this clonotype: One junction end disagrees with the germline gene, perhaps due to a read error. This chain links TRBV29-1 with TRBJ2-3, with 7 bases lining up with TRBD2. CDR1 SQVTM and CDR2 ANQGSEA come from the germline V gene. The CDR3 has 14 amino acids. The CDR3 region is CSVPGLAVTDTQFF. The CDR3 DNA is TGCAGCGTCCCCGGGCTAGCGGTCACAGATACGCAGTTTTTT.

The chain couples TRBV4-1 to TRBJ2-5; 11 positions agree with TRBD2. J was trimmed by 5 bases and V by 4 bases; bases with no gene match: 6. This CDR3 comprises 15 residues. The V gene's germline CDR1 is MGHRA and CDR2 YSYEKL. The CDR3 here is CASSLLAGALETQYF. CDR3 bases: TGCGCCAGCAGCCTACTAGCGGGAGCCTTGGAGACCCAGTACTTC.

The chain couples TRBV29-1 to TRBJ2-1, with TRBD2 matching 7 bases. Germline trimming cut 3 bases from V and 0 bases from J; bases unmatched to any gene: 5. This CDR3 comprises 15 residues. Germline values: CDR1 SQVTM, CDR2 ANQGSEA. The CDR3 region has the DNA TGCAGCGTTGATGGGGACTACAGCTCCTACAATGAGCAGTTCTTC. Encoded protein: CSVDGDYSSYNEQFF.

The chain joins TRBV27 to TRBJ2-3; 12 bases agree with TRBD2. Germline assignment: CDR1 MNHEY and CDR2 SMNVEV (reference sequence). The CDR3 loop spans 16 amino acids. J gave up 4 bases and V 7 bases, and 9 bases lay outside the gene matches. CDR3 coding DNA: TGTGCCAGCATCATGTTCTCTAGCGGGAGGGCAGATACGCAGTATTTT. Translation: CASIMFSSGRADTQYF.